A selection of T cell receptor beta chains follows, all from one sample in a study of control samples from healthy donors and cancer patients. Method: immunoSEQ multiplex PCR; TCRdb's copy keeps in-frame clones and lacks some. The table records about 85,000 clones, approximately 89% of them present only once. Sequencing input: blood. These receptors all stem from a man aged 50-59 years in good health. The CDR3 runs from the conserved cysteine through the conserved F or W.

CASSQTQGTSPLHF,TRBV3-1/TRBV3-2,TRBJ1-6
CAWSVLNTGELFF,TRBV30,TRBJ2-2
CASSFRDSYNSPLHF,TRBV7-2,TRBJ1-6
CASSPGTVYNEQFF,TRBV5-1,TRBJ2-1
CASTIGARGYTF,TRBV5-4,TRBJ1-2
CASSQGGGSTDTQYF,TRBV3-1/TRBV3-2,TRBJ2-3
CASSLNSGSYEQYF,TRBV5-1,TRBJ2-7
CASSQVWGQLMNTEAFF,TRBV3-1/TRBV3-2,TRBJ1-1
CSVAGVNTDTQYF,TRBV29-1,TRBJ2-3
CASSLTTNTEAFF,TRBV5-1,TRBJ1-1
CASSNSGGSEAFF,TRBV14,TRBJ1-1
CASKGDKSKLFF,TRBV2,TRBJ1-4
CASSFRGHNEQFF,TRBV6-5,TRBJ2-1
CASSFSGNTIYF,TRBV10-1,TRBJ1-3
CASSISSGQGAETQYF,TRBV19,TRBJ2-5
CSAREAGVYTF,TRBV20-1,TRBJ1-2
CASSPRQGAQTSGANVLTF,TRBV18,TRBJ2-6
CSGGGQPMAQYF,TRBV29-1,TRBJ2-5
CASSKQGAQETQYF,TRBV18,TRBJ2-5
CASSLGGFSNGQETQYF,TRBV27,TRBJ2-5
CAWRPPGGSYTF,TRBV30,TRBJ1-2
CASSPVDRVKNEQFF,TRBV9,TRBJ2-1
CASRGRGSNQPQHF,TRBV27,TRBJ1-5
CASSEAGGYGYTF,TRBV6-1,TRBJ1-2